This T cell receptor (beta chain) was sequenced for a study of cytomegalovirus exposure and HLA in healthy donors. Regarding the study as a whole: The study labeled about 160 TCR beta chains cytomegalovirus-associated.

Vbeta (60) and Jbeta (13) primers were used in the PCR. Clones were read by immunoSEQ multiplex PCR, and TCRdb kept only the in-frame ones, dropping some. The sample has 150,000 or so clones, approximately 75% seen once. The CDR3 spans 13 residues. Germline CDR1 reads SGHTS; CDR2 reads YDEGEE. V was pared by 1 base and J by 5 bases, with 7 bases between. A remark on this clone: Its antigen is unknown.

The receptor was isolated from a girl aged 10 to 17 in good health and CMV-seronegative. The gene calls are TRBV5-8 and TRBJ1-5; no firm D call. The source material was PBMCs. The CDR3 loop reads CASSLFEDQPQHF. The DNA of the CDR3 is TGTGCCAGCAGCTTGTTCGAGGATCAGCCCCAGCATTTT.